This TCR beta chain emerged from a study of shared clonotypes between healthy human individuals. Each subset's genomic DNA was split evenly across several immunoSEQ plates. Sequenced by immunoSEQ multiplex PCR; TCRdb stores in-frame clones only, minus some. The table lists about 710,000 clones, roughly two thirds of them singletons. CDR1 LNHDA and CDR2 SQIVND come from the germline V gene (reference sequence). This CDR3 region has 14 residues. The ends were cut back, 6 bases at V and 1 base at J, with 12 bases in the middle. V usage is TRBV19 and J usage is TRBJ1-1; weak D call: TRBD1 (5 bases). Specimen: memory CD4+ T cells sorted from blood. Subset noted: CD45RA-negative fraction. The receptor was derived from a woman in her thirties in good health. CDR3 sequence reads: CASSPRARNTEAFF. The CDR3 bases are TGTGCCAGTAGCCCCAGGGCCAGGAACACTGAAGCTTTCTTT.